This T cell receptor (beta chain) stems from a study of OX40 agonist ivuxolimab in advanced cancers. Findings and caveats of the study: In the 0.1 to 3.0 mg/kg range, CD4+ and CD8+ blood T cells had expanded clonally by week 6.

The germline CDR1 and CDR2 sequences are MDHEN and SYDVKM. Trimming removed 6 bases from V and 5 bases from J; junction bases left unmatched: 10. The length of the CDR3 is 15 residues. This clone was seen only a few times. Its antigen is not identified. Method: immunoSEQ multiplex PCR; TCRdb's copy keeps in-frame clones and lacks some. The table has approximately 82,000 clones, about 86% seen once; the top ten hold 0.65% to 0.95%. The input for sequencing was CD4+ or CD8+ T cells sorted from blood, taken in a trial of the OX40 agonist ivuxolimab. This rearrangement joins TRBV28 to TRBJ2-5; 9 bases match TRBD1. The TCR comes from an adult with an advanced solid tumor such as melanoma, head and neck, liver or kidney cancer. The CDR3 DNA reads TGTGCCAGCAGCTACTACAGGGGGCGCGTGGAGACCCAGTACTTC. Its translation is CASSYYRGRVETQYF.